This TCR beta chain was found in a study of blood T cells in healthy people across ages. As for this clonotype: Its antigen is still unknown.

J was trimmed by 3 bases and V by 0 bases; bases with no gene match: 13. The CDR3 has 18 residues. Germline V CDR1 and CDR2: MNHEY, SMNVEV (reference sequence). For the second PCR, which ran for about 7 to 12 cycles, a sample-barcoded 5' primer and a J-beta primer mix were used. TCRdb reanalysed the 5' RACE reads using MiXCR and keeps one entry per CDR3 protein. The table includes approximately 1,700,000 distinct CDR3 sequences, about two fifths detected once. Study-wide points: In the absence of known donor CMV status, changes in expanded clonotypes were possibly confounded.

The TCR originated in a human donor in good health. The chain uses TRBV27 and TRBJ1-1, with TRBD1 matching 7 bases. Sequencing input: blood. The CDR3 sequence is CASSLSPTGLRRDTEAFF. CDR3 DNA: TGTGCCAGCAGTTTATCCCCGACAGGGTTGCGTCGGGACACTGAAGCTTTCTTT.